This T cell receptor beta chain was observed in a study of blood T cell repertoires in COVID-19. Repertoires were generated with immunoSEQ multiplex PCR, while TCRdb's copy carries only in-frame clones and drops some. The sample carries around 340,000 clones, about 90% recorded once. Only one count was recorded for this clone. CDR3 length equals 12 residues. V was cut by 11 bases and J by 8 bases, with 15 bases left in between. Germline V gene sequence: CDR1 MNHEY, CDR2 SVGAGI. The specimen sequenced was PBMCs or T cells enriched from blood (not recorded which). The rearrangement uses TRBV6-5 and TRBJ2-2, with a weak D call TRBD1 (5 bases). The clonotype originates from a woman aged 25-40 years who had been exposed to COVID-19. The CDR3 DNA is TGTGCCCCCAAAAGCGACAGTGGGGAGCTGTTTTTT. This gives the protein CAPKSDSGELFF.